This T cell receptor beta chain emerged from a study of T cells after yellow fever vaccination. The study's findings and limits: Contaminating bulk clonotypes could be abundant in FACS-sorted repertoires. In post-booster samples, most primary-vaccination clones reappeared (about 96% CD4, 88% CD8). Though weaker, the secondary response peaked faster, on day 5 versus 15.

This clonotype came up many times. Its specificity is not known. V shed 6 bases and J shed 1 base, with 15 bases lying between them. The germline V gene has CDR1 MDHEN and CDR2 SYDVKM. The CDR3 consists of 15 residues. In making TCR cDNA, 5'RACE template switching added a universal primer site and UMIs to it. TCRdb redid the calling of the 5' RACE reads with MiXCR, one entry per CDR3 protein. Among some 120,000 distinct CDR3 sequences, around 8.6% were seen once, and the ten largest hold over 25%. V is TRBV28 and J is TRBJ2-5; a weak D match, TRBD1 (5 bases). The source was CD8+ T cells sorted from PBMCs, collected 45 days after the yellow fever booster vaccination. The clonotype comes from a man aged 25-45 years who received the YFV17D yellow fever vaccine. The chain's CDR3 is CASRSWIDSQETQYF. The CDR3 nucleotides read TGTGCCAGCAGGAGCTGGATAGACAGCCAAGAGACCCAGTACTTC.